The next 3 T cell receptor beta chains were all read from a single sample in a study of regulatory T cells in long-lasting Graves disease. Time point specified: newly diagnosed GD, antithyroid drugs for less than 3 months. Extracted RNA from PBMCs served as the source of the TCR library. The TCR beta library used iRepertoire HTBI primers with Arm-PCR amplification of CDR3. TCRdb itself ran the multiplex PCR reads through MiXCR, one entry per CDR3 protein. The sample shows about 540,000 distinct CDR3 sequences, approximately 15% of them seen only once. This sample was shared with a second study, whose subject was T cells in Graves' hyperthyroidism and ophthalmopathy.

The sample here was peripheral blood mononuclear cells (PBMCs), taken at new diagnosis, from a patient treated with antithyroid drugs. The receptors come from a man under 40 with Graves disease.

The rearrangement uses TRBV20-1 and TRBJ2-7, with D perhaps TRBD2 (5 bases). V was clipped by 1 base and J by 3 bases, with 7 bases between them. The germline CDR1 and CDR2 sequences are DFQATT and SNEGSKA (reference sequence). There are 12 residues in the CDR3. DNA of the CDR3: TGCAGTGCTAGAGTGGCGGGCTACGAGCAGTACTTC. It encodes CSARVAGYEQYF.

Details on this clonotype: A read error is possible here, since a much larger clone lies one base away. The V call is TRBV27, the J call TRBJ2-3; TRBD2 matches 12 bases. Gene TRBJ2-7 matches the end of the DNA better, so the J call may be wrong. CDR1 and CDR2 (germline): MNHEY, SMNVEV (reference sequence). The CDR3 is made up of 15 amino acids. The CDR3 reads CASSGRLAGANEQYF. The CDR3 bases are TGTGCCAGCAGTGGTAGACTAGCGGGAGCCAATGAGCAGTACTTC.

The table lists this clonotype with a count of one. A far more abundant clone sits one base away, making this likely a read error. The CDR3 spells CASSLRGAPYNEQYF. In nucleotides, the CDR3 is TGTGCCAGCAGTCTGAGGGGGGCCCCCTACAATGAGCAGTACTTC. This chain links TRBV12-3 or TRBV12-4 with TRBJ2-7; D possibly matches TRBD1 or TRBD2 (6 bases each). The CDR3 loop spans 15 amino acids. Deletions cut 5 bases from V and 7 bases from J, with 21 bases between.